This T cell receptor beta chain stems from a study of memory CD4+ T cells and cytomegalovirus serostatus. Study summary: Of the healthy Belgian adults, fewer than 10 were CMV seropositive and around 22 seronegative.

This CDR3 comprises 15 residues. V was pared by 1 base and J by 2 bases, with 10 bases between. The germline CDR1 and CDR2 sequences are SGHNT and YENEEA. Single viable CD3+CD4+CD8-CD45RO+ cells were sorted as the memory CD4+ T cells. Positive selection with CD4 microbeads enriched total CD4+ T cells. Regarding the study as a whole: 67 of 164 known CMV-associated TCRbeta sequences appeared in CD4+ memory.

As to this clone: Its specificity is not known. Distinct nucleotide sequences in the sample also encode this CDR3.

In the authors' workflow: After removing out-of-frame reads, over 2 million distinct TCRbeta sequences remained. The repertoire was sequenced with immunoSEQ multiplex PCR; TCRdb's copy has only in-frame clones and lacks some. That table gives V, J and clone size, and the DNA gave D and trimming. This table holds approximately 26,000 clones, about 80% found once. The sequencing sample was made of memory CD4+ T cells from blood. The receptor was isolated from an adult in good health and CMV-seronegative. The chain recombines TRBV11-3 with TRBJ2-3, with no clear D. The CDR3 protein is CASSLAGAPTDTQYF. As DNA, the CDR3 is TGTGCCAGCAGCTTAGCGGGCGCCCCCACAGATACGCAGTATTTT. Full variable domain (missing parts from reference TRBV11-3 and TRBJ2-3): EAGVVQSPRYKIIEKKQPVAFWCNPISGHNTLYWYLQNLGQGPELLIRYENEEAVDDSQLPKDRFSAERLKGVDSTLKIQPAELGDSAVYLCASSLAGAPTDTQYFGPGTRLTVL.